These T cell receptor beta chains were read from a single sample in a study of tumor-infiltrating lymphocytes in primary liver carcinoma. One entry per CDR3 protein, called by TCRdb with MiXCR from the multiplex PCR reads. The repertoire consists of over 250,000 distinct CDR3 sequences, with approximately 54% occurring once and the leading ten covering about 17%. The sequencing sample was made of peripheral blood. The receptors were gathered from a woman in her 30s with primary liver carcinoma and hepatitis B virus infection. Both conserved end residues are part of each CDR3. The D gene is left open where the match is weak. Only some rows state a clone size, as once, few, many or a class for expanded clones.

j_gene | v_gene | d_gene | abundance | CDR3nt | CDR3aa
TRBJ1-1 | TRBV11-2 | NA | NA | TGTGCCAGCAGCTTAACCCTTAGGGACACTGAAACATTCTTT | CASSLTLRDTETFF
TRBJ1-6 | TRBV5-6 | NA | NA | TGTGCCAGCAGCCGGACGGATTGGAATTTACCCCTCCACTTT | CASSRTDWNLPLHF
TRBJ2-1 | TRBV11-2 | TRBD2 | NA | TGTACCAGCAGCCGTCGGATTTCGGGAGGGGACAATGAGCAGTTCTTC | CTSSRRISGGDNEQFF
TRBJ1-1 | TRBV6-5 | TRBD1 | NA | TGTGCCAGCAGACCAAGGACAGGGGTCACTGAAGCTTTCTTT | CASRPRTGVTEAFF
TRBJ2-1 | TRBV4-3 | TRBD2 | many | TGCGCCAGCAGCCCATCCGGGACTAGAAGTAATGAGCAGTTCTTC | CASSPSGTRSNEQFF
TRBJ1-1 | TRBV5-4 | NA | few | TGTGCCAGCAGCTTGGAGGGGGGGAGAGAAGCTTTCTTT | CASSLEGGREAFF
TRBJ1-1 | TRBV13 | NA | NA | TGTGCCAGCAGCTGGAGGACGAGTGTCGTCACTGAAGCTTTCTTT | CASSWRTSVVTEAFF
TRBJ2-7 | TRBV10-1 | NA | once | TGCGCCAGCAGTGAGGGTTCGCGCCCAGACCAACCCTACGAGCAGTACTTC | CASSEGSRPDQPYEQYF
TRBJ2-1 | TRBV4-2 | TRBD2 | many | TGTGCCAGCAGCCAACGACTAGCGGGAGGCTCATCCTCCTACAATGAGCAGTTCTTC | CASSQRLAGGSSSYNEQFF
TRBJ2-3 | TRBV28 | NA | few | TGTGCCGGCTCAAGCGGGAGCACAGATACGCAGTATTTT | CAGSSGSTDTQYF
TRBJ2-1 | TRBV4-3 | TRBD2 | NA | TGCCCCAGCAGCCATTCTAGCGGGGCTTACAATGAGCACTTCTTC | CPSSHSSGAYNEHFF
TRBJ2-3 | TRBV11-2 | NA | many | TGTGCCAGCAGCTTAGGGCCGCGAAGCACAGATACGCAGTATTTT | CASSLGPRSTDTQYF
TRBJ2-3 | TRBV5-5 | TRBD2 | once | TGTGCCAGCAGCTGGGGGACGTCCGGGGGGGCAGATACGCAGTATTTT | CASSWGTSGGADTQYF
TRBJ1-1 | TRBV10-3 | NA | NA | TGTGCCATCAGTGAGAGGGCGAGGGATATCACTGAAGCTTTCTTT | CAISERARDITEAFF
TRBJ1-1 | TRBV5-5 | TRBD1 | few | TGTGCCAGCAGCACCCGGGACAGGGCTGAAGCTTTCTTT | CASSTRDRAEAFF
TRBJ1-2 | TRBV28 | NA | few | TGTGCCAGCACGGAGGATTCTAACTATGGCTACACCTTC | CASTEDSNYGYTF
TRBJ1-1 | TRBV12-3/TRBV12-4 | TRBD1 | many | TGTGCCAGCAGGCGGACAGGGGGAAAAACTGAAGCTTTCTTT | CASRRTGGKTEAFF
TRBJ2-3 | TRBV5-6 | NA | few | TGTGCCAGCACCCACACGGGTACGCAGTATTTT | CASTHTGTQYF
TRBJ2-3 | TRBV7-8 | NA | once | TGTGCCAGCAGCTTAGCTCAGGGGGTGGCGGGAGTCCTCACAGATACGCAGTATTTT | CASSLAQGVAGVLTDTQYF
TRBJ2-7 | TRBV6-5 | TRBD1 | few | TGTGCCAGCAGTGCGGGACAGGGGTCCCACTTTTCCTACGAGCAGTACTTC | CASSAGQGSHFSYEQYF
TRBJ2-1 | TRBV11-2 | NA | many | TGTGCCAGCAGCTTAGACAGGTTTCTAAATGAGCAGTTCTTC | CASSLDRFLNEQFF
TRBJ1-4 | TRBV12-3/TRBV12-4 | NA | NA | TGTACCAGCAGTTTGAAAGGCAGGGAGAATGAAAAACTGTTTTTT | CTSSLKGRENEKLFF
TRBJ1-2 | TRBV4-2 | NA | NA | TGTGCCAGCAGCCAAGAAGTCCGCACGGCGGATGGCTACACCTTC | CASSQEVRTADGYTF
TRBJ1-6 | TRBV5-1 | TRBD1 | few | TGCGCCAGCAGCTTGGAGGTCCGACAGGGAGGTTCACCCCTCCACTTT | CASSLEVRQGGSPLHF
TRBJ2-2 | TRBV11-2 | NA | NA | TGTGCCAGCAGAACGCTCAGGGCAGGCACCGGGGATCTGTTTTTT | CASRTLRAGTGDLFF
TRBJ2-7 | TRBV11-2 | NA | NA | TGTGCCAGCAGCTTATCACTAACCTACGAGCAGTGCTTC | CASSLSLTYEQCF
TRBJ2-2 | TRBV12-3/TRBV12-4 | NA | NA | TGTGCCAGCAGGGCAAGCGGGTCCGGGGAGCTGTTTTTT | CASRASGSGELFF
TRBJ2-7 | TRBV7-9 | TRBD1 | few | TGTGCCAGCTGGGACAGGGTCTACGAGCAGTACTTC | CASWDRVYEQYF
TRBJ1-6 | TRBV4-3 | NA | few | TGCGCTAGCAGCCAAGATATCAGGGGCAGATCACCCCTCCACTTT | CASSQDIRGRSPLHF
TRBJ1-5 | TRBV5-6 | NA | NA | TGTGCCAGCAGCTCGGGCCTTTATAGCAATCAGCCCCAGCATTTT | CASSSGLYSNQPQHF
TRBJ2-3 | TRBV4-1 | TRBD2 | NA | TGCGCCAGCAACCCTATCCTCGGGGGGTTCTTGGGACTAGGGTTTGATACGCAGTATTTT | CASNPILGGFLGLGFDTQYF
TRBJ2-7 | TRBV6-2/TRBV6-3 | NA | few | TGTGCCAGCAGACCCCCGGTCCGGTACGAGCAGTACTTC | CASRPPVRYEQYF
TRBJ2-5 | TRBV11-1 | NA | once | TGTACCAGCAGTCTGGGGACTTTTGGGCAAGAGACCCAGTACTTC | CTSSLGTFGQETQYF
TRBJ1-3 | TRBV4-1 | NA | many | TGCGCCAGCAGCCAAGATGGGGGGGCAAGTGGAAACACCATATATTTT | CASSQDGGASGNTIYF
TRBJ1-1 | TRBV30 | TRBD1 | NA | TGTGCCTGGAGTTCCACAGGGGACACTGAAGCTTTCTTT | CAWSSTGDTEAFF
TRBJ2-1 | TRBV7-9 | NA | NA | TGTGCCTCCGGCGCCGGGAGTAATGAGCAGTTCTTC | CASGAGSNEQFF
TRBJ1-1 | TRBV11-2 | TRBD1 | NA | TGTGCCAGCAGCCTCCGGGACAGGGGGATTTTGAACACTGAGACTTTCTTT | CASSLRDRGILNTETFF
TRBJ2-5 | TRBV12-3/TRBV12-4 | NA | NA | TGTGCCAGCAGTTTTGCCAGGGTAGGAGAGACCCAGTGCTTC | CASSFARVGETQCF
TRBJ1-1 | TRBV7-9 | NA | NA | TGTGCCAGCAGCTTACCCAGCCCGAACACTGCAGCTTTCTTT | CASSLPSPNTAAFF
TRBJ2-1 | TRBV11-2 | TRBD2 | NA | TGTGCCAGGAGCCGTCAAGGAGGTGGCGGGAGGGCCAGCGTCGAGCAGTTCTTC | CARSRQGGGGRASVEQFF
TRBJ2-5 | TRBV23-1 | TRBD1 | NA | TGCGCCAGCAGCCGGACAGGGCGAGAGACCCAGTACTTC | CASSRTGRETQYF
TRBJ2-7 | TRBV7-8 | NA | NA | TGTGCCAGCAGCATTGACATTGCCCTCTACGAGCAGTACTTC | CASSIDIALYEQYF
TRBJ2-1 | TRBV10-2 | TRBD2 | NA | TGCGCCAGCAGTCTCACTAGCGGGGATGAGCAGTTCTTC | CASSLTSGDEQFF
TRBJ2-7 | TRBV6-2/TRBV6-3 | NA | NA | TGTGCCAGCAGTACTGGACACTCCCCTTCCTACGAGCAGTACTTC | CASSTGHSPSYEQYF
TRBJ2-1 | TRBV11-2 | NA | NA | TGTGCCAGCAGTTCCTGGGACTTCTCCTACAATGAGCAGTTCTTC | CASSSWDFSYNEQFF